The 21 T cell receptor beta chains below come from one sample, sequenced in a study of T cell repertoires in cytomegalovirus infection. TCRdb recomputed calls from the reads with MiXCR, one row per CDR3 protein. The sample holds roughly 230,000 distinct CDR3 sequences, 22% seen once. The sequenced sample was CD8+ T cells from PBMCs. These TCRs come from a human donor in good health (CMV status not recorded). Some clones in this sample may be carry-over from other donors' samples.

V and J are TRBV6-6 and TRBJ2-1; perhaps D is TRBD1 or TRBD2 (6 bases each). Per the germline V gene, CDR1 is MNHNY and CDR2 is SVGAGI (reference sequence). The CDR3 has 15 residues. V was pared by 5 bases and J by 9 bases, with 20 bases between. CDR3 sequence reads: CASSDWGAVGVEQFF. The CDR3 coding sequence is TGTGCCAGCAGTGATTGGGGGGCCGTCGGCGTTGAGCAGTTCTTC.

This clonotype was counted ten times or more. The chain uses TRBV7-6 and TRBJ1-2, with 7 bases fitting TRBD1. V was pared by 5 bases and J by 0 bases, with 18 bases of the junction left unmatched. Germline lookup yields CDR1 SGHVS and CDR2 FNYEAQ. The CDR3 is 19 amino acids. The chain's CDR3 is CASSRSRDRTSRANYGYTF. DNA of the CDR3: TGTGCCAGCAGCAGATCCCGGGACAGAACCTCTAGAGCTAACTATGGCTACACCTTC. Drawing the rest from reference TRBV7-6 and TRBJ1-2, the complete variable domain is GAGVSQSPRYKVTKRGQDVALRCDPISGHVSLYWYRQALGQGPEFLTYFNYEAQQDKSGLPNDRFSAERPEGSISTLTIQRTEQRDSAMYRCASSRSRDRTSRANYGYTFGSGTRLTVV.

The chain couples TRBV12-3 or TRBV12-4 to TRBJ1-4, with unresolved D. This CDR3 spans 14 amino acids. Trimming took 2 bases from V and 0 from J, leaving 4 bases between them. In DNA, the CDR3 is TGTGCCAGCAGTTTACTGCCAACTAATGAAAAACTGTTTTTT. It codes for CASSLLPTNEKLFF.

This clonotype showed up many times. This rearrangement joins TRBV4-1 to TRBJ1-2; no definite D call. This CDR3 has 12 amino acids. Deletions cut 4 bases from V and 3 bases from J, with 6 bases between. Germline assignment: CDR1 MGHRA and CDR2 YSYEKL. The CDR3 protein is CASSPGDYGYTF. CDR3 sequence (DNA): TGCGCCAGCAGCCCCGGGGACTATGGCTACACCTTC.

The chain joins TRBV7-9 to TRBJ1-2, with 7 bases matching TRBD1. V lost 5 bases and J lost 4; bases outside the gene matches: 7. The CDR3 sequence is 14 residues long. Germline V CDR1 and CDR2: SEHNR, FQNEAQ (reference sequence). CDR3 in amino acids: CASSDTGQFYGYTF. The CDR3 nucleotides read TGTGCCAGCAGCGATACGGGACAGTTCTATGGCTACACCTTC.

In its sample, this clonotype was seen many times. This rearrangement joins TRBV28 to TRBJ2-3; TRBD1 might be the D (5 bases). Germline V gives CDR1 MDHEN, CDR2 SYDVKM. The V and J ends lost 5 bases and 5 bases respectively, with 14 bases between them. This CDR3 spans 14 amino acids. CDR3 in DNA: TGTGCCAGCAGTCTTGACAGTCCAGGAGATACGCAGTATTTT. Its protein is CASSLDSPGDTQYF.

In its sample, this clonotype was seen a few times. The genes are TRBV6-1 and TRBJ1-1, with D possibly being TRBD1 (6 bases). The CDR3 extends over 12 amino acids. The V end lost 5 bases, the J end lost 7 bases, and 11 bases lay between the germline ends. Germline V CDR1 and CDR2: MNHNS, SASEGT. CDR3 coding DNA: TGTGCCAGCAGTCCTCTGACAGGTGAAGCTTTCTTT. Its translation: CASSPLTGEAFF.

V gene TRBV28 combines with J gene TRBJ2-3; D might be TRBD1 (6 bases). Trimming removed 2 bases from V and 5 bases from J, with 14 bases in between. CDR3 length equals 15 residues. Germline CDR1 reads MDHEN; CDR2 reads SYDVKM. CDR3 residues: CASSLGTTHGDTQYF. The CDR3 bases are TGTGCCAGCAGTTTAGGGACAACACATGGAGATACGCAGTATTTT.

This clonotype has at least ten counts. CDR3 sequence (DNA): TGTGCCAGCAGCTTCTTGTGGGACTCCCAAGAGACCCAGTACTTC. Translating gives CASSFLWDSQETQYF. V and J are TRBV7-9 and TRBJ2-5, with a possible D match to TRBD2 (6 bases). Germline CDR1 is SEHNR and CDR2 is FQNEAQ (reference sequence). The CDR3 extends over 15 amino acids. The germline V and J ends were trimmed by 3 bases and 1 base, with 12 bases remaining between them.

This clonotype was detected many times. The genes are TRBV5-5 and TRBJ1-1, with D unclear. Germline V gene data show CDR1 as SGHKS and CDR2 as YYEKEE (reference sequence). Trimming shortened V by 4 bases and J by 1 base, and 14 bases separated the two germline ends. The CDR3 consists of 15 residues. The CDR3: CASSHWWTQNTEAFF. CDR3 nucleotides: TGTGCCAGCAGCCATTGGTGGACCCAGAACACTGAAGCTTTCTTT.

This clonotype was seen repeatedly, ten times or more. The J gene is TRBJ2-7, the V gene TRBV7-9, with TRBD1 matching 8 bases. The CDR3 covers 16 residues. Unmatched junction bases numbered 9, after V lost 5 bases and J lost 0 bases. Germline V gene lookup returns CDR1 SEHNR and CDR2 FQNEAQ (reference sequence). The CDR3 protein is CASSTDRGAFSYEQYF. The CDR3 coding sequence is TGTGCCAGCAGCACAGACAGGGGCGCTTTCTCCTACGAGCAGTACTTC.

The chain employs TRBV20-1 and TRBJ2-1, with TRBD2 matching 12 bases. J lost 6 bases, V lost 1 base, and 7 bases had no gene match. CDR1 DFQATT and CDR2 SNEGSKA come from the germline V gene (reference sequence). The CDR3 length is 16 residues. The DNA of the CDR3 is TGCAGTGCTAGAGCCCTAGCGGGGGGGCCGATCAATGAGCAGTTCTTC. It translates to CSARALAGGPINEQFF.

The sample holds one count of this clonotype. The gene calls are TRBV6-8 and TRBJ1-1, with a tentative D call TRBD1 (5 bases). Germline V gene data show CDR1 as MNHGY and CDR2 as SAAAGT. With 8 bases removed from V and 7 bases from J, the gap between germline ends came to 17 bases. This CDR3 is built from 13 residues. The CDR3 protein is CASGNRWDNEAFF. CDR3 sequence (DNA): TGTGCCAGCGGCAACAGGTGGGATAATGAAGCTTTCTTT.

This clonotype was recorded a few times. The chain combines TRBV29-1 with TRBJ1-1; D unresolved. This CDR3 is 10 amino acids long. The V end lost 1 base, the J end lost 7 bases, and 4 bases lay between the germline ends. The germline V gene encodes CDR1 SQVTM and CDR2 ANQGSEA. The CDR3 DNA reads TGCAGCGTTGAAGGGAGTGAAGCTTTCTTT. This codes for CSVEGSEAFF.

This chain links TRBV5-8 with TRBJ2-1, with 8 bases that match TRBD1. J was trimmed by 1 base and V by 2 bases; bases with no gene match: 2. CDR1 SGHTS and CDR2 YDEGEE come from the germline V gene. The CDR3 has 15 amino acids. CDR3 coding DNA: TGTGCCAGCAGCTTCCAGGGGGCTTCCTACAATGAGCAGTTCTTC. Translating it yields CASSFQGASYNEQFF.

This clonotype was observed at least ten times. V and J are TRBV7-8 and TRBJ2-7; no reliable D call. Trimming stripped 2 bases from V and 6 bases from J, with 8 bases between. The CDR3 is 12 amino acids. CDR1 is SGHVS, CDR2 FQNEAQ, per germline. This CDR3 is CASSLPPGEQYF. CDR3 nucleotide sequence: TGTGCCAGCAGCTTACCACCCGGCGAGCAGTACTTC. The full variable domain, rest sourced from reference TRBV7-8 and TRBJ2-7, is GAGVSQSPRYKVAKRGQDVALRCDPISGHVSLFWYQQALGQGPEFLTYFQNEAQLDKSGLPSDRFFAERPEGSVSTLKIQRTQQEDSAVYLCASSLPPGEQYFGPGTRLTVT.

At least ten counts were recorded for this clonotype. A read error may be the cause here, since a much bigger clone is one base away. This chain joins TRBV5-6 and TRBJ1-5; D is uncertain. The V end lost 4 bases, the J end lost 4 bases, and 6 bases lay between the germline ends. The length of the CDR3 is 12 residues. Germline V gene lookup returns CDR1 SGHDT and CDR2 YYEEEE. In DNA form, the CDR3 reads TGTGCCAGCAGCGTCTATAATCAGCCCCAGCATTTT. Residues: CASSVYNQPQHF.

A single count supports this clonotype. Written as DNA, the CDR3 is TGTGCCAGCAGTTTAGCGAAGACAGGGGGCACCGGGGAGCTGTTTTTT. This gives the protein CASSLAKTGGTGELFF. The chain uses TRBV28 and TRBJ2-2; 9 nucleotides match TRBD1. The CDR3 has 16 amino acids. Unmatched junction bases numbered 5, after V lost 2 bases and J lost 4 bases. Looked up from germline, CDR1 is MDHEN and CDR2 is SYDVKM.

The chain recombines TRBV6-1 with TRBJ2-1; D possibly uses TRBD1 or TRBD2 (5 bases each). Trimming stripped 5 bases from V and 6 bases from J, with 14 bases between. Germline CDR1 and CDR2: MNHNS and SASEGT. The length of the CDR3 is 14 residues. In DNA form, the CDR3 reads TGTGCCAGCAGTTACCAGGGAGTCAGCAATGAGCAGTTCTTC. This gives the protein CASSYQGVSNEQFF.

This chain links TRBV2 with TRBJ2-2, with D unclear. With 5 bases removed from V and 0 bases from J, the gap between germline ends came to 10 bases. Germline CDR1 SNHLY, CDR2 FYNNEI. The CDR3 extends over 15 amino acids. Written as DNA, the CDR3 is TGTGCCAGCAGTCCGTGGAAGCCGAACACCGGGGAGCTGTTTTTT. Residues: CASSPWKPNTGELFF.

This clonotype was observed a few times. The CDR3 region has the DNA TGCAGTGCTAGAGATAAAGGGACAGCTTCCTACGAGCAGTACTTC. This sequence encodes CSARDKGTASYEQYF. The genes are TRBV20-1 and TRBJ2-7; 7 bases align to TRBD1. This CDR3 has 15 amino acids. The trim removed 0 bases at V and 1 base at J, leaving 6 bases unmatched. Germline lookup yields CDR1 DFQATT and CDR2 SNEGSKA (reference sequence).